Listed below are T cell receptor beta chains from one sample, sequenced in a study of PD-L1 blockade in urothelial cancer. TCRdb's copy holds only in-frame clones and misses some; the assay was immunoSEQ multiplex PCR. The sample yields 35,000 to 45,000 clones, 80% to 90% seen once. Sequencing was performed on PBMCs, taken around atezolizumab (anti-PD-L1) treatment. Receptor source: a man between 60 and 75 years old with urothelial cancer. CDR3s include the opening cysteine and the closing phenylalanine or tryptophan. The D gene is left open where the match is weak. Only part of the rows carry a size: once, few, many, or a class if the clone is expanded.

D: TRBD2; size: few; V: TRBV2; J: TRBJ2-7; CDR3: CAGGLGLAGDEQYF; DNA: TGTGCCGGAGGGTTGGGACTAGCGGGAGACGAGCAGTACTTC
D: TRBD2; size: -; V: TRBV6-1; J: TRBJ2-7; CDR3: CASAVLAVNSYEQYF; DNA: TGTGCCAGCGCTGTTCTAGCGGTGAACTCCTACGAGCAGTACTTC
D: -; size: -; V: TRBV5-5; J: TRBJ2-6; CDR3: CASSVLSGANVLTF; DNA: TGTGCCAGCAGCGTCCTTTCTGGGGCCAACGTCCTGACTTTC
D: -; size: -; V: TRBV11-2; J: TRBJ1-2; CDR3: CASSLDATRYGYTF; DNA: TGTGCCAGCAGCTTAGATGCGACAAGATATGGCTACACCTTC
D: -; size: -; V: TRBV5-6; J: TRBJ2-7; CDR3: CASSRAGQEQYF; DNA: TGTGCCAGCAGCCGCGCGGGACAGGAGCAGTACTTC
D: TRBD2; size: -; V: TRBV19; J: TRBJ2-1; CDR3: CASSSGRAKGYNEQFF; DNA: TGTGCCAGTAGTAGCGGGAGGGCCAAAGGCTACAATGAGCAGTTCTTC
D: TRBD2; size: -; V: TRBV27; J: TRBJ2-3; CDR3: CASSLGLAETDTQYF; DNA: TGTGCCAGCAGTTTAGGACTAGCAGAGACAGATACGCAGTATTTT
D: -; size: -; V: TRBV30; J: TRBJ1-4; CDR3: CAWSNRDATNEKLFF; DNA: TGTGCCTGGAGTAACCGAGATGCAACTAATGAAAAACTGTTTTTT
D: TRBD2; size: -; V: TRBV7-2; J: TRBJ2-3; CDR3: CASSPTRRGGLDTQYF; DNA: TGTGCCAGCAGCCCCACTCGGCGGGGGGGCCTAGATACGCAGTATTTT
D: -; size: -; V: TRBV5-4; J: TRBJ1-4; CDR3: CASRNEAGEKLFF; DNA: TGTGCCAGCAGGAACGAAGCCGGTGAAAAACTGTTTTTT
D: TRBD1; size: -; V: TRBV6-1; J: TRBJ1-2; CDR3: CASVTGGQGYTF; DNA: TGTGCCAGCGTAACAGGGGGCCAAGGCTACACCTTC
D: TRBD2; size: once; V: TRBV18; J: TRBJ2-1; CDR3: CASSPVAGVWDEQFF; DNA: TGTGCCAGCTCACCAGTAGCGGGAGTATGGGATGAGCAGTTCTTC
D: -; size: -; V: TRBV7-6; J: TRBJ2-7; CDR3: CASSLLAASDYEQYF; DNA: TGTGCCAGCAGCTTACTTGCCGCTAGCGATTACGAGCAGTACTTC
D: -; size: -; V: TRBV5-6; J: TRBJ2-5; CDR3: CASSEQGPQETQYF; DNA: TGTGCCAGCAGCGAACAGGGCCCCCAAGAGACCCAGTACTTC
D: TRBD1; size: few; V: TRBV6-5; J: TRBJ2-5; CDR3: CASRTTGRETQYF; DNA: TGTGCCAGCAGAACGACAGGGAGAGAGACCCAGTACTTC
D: -; size: -; V: TRBV30; J: TRBJ2-5; CDR3: CAWSRTETQYF; DNA: TGTGCCTGGAGTAGAACTGAGACCCAGTACTTC
D: -; size: -; V: TRBV30; J: TRBJ1-5; CDR3: CAWSVAAGGNQPQHF; DNA: TGTGCCTGGAGTGTTGCGGCCGGGGGCAATCAGCCCCAGCATTTT
D: -; size: once; V: TRBV28; J: TRBJ1-5; CDR3: CASSRTALNQPQHF; DNA: TGTGCCAGCAGTAGGACAGCTCTGAATCAGCCCCAGCATTTT
D: TRBD1; size: -; V: TRBV13; J: TRBJ1-1; CDR3: CASSFRQGELNTEAFF; DNA: TGTGCCAGCAGCTTCCGACAGGGCGAGTTGAACACTGAAGCTTTCTTT
D: TRBD1; size: -; V: TRBV25-1; J: TRBJ1-3; CDR3: CASSDRGLYGNTIYF; DNA: TGTGCCAGTAGCGACAGGGGCTTGTACGGAAACACCATATATTTT
D: TRBD1; size: -; V: TRBV5-4; J: TRBJ1-4; CDR3: CASSVGQGVGEKLFF; DNA: TGTGCCAGCAGCGTCGGACAGGGAGTTGGTGAAAAACTGTTTTTT
D: TRBD2; size: -; V: TRBV23-1; J: TRBJ2-2; CDR3: CASSQSEKIRRLAEHTGELFF; DNA: TGCGCCAGCAGTCAATCGGAGAAGATCCGGAGACTAGCGGAACACACCGGGGAGCTGTTTTTT
D: -; size: -; V: TRBV30; J: TRBJ2-1; CDR3: CAAGPSGMLGEQFF; DNA: TGTGCCGCAGGCCCGTCGGGAATGCTAGGTGAGCAGTTCTTC
D: TRBD2; size: -; V: TRBV19; J: TRBJ2-3; CDR3: CASSLGASGRHDTQYF; DNA: TGTGCCAGTAGTCTTGGCGCTAGCGGGAGGCACGATACGCAGTATTTT
D: -; size: -; V: TRBV5-1; J: TRBJ2-3; CDR3: CASSVMGRTPDTQYF; DNA: TGCGCCAGCAGCGTCATGGGTCGGACTCCAGATACGCAGTATTTT